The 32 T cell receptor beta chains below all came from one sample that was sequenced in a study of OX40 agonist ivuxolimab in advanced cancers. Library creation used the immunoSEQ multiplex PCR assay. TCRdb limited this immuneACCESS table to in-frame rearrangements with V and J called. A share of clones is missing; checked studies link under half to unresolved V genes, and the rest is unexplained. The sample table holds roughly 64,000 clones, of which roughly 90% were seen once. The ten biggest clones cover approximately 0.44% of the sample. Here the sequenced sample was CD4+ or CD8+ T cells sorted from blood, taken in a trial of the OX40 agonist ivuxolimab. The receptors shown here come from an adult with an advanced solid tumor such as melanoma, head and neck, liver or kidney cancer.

The CDR3, as DNA: TGTGCCAGCAGCTTGGACCCAGGGGCGGACACTGAAGCTTTCTTT. This codes for CASSLDPGADTEAFF. V usage is TRBV5-5 and J usage is TRBJ1-1; a weak D match, TRBD1 (6 bases). CDR1 and CDR2 (germline): SGHKS, YYEKEE (reference sequence). V lost 0 bases and J 3 bases, leaving 12 bases between the germline ends. The CDR3 has 15 amino acids.

The CDR3 coding sequence is TGTGCCAGCAGTTACTCGACTAGCGGGAGTAACGAGCAGTACTTC. Translation gives CASSYSTSGSNEQYF. The chain joins TRBV6-5 to TRBJ2-7; TRBD2 agrees at 12 bases. J was trimmed by 5 bases and V by 0 bases; bases with no gene match: 2. CDR3 length: 15 residues. Germline CDR1 MNHEY, CDR2 SVGAGI.

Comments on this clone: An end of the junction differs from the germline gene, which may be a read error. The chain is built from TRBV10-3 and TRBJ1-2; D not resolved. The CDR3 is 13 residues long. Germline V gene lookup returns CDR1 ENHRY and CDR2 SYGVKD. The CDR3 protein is CAIASRENSGYTF. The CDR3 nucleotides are TGTGCCATCGCCAGCAGAGAAAACTCTGGCTACACCTTC.

In DNA form, the CDR3 reads TGTGCCAGTCAGACAGGGGATCTGGATGGCTACACCTTC. Translated: CASQTGDLDGYTF. The chain employs TRBV6-6 and TRBJ1-2; 8 nucleotides agree with TRBD1. The CDR3 loop spans 13 amino acids. The germline V gene has CDR1 MNHNY and CDR2 SVGAGI (reference sequence). Trimming took 9 bases from V and 6 from J; bases not matched to a gene: 9.

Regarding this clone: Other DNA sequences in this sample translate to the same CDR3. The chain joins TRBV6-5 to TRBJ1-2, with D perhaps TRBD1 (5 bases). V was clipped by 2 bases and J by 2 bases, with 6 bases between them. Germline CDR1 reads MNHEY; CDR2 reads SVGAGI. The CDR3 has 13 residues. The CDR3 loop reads CASSYGGNYGYTF. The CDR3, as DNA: TGTGCCAGCAGTTACGGGGGGAACTATGGCTACACCTTC.

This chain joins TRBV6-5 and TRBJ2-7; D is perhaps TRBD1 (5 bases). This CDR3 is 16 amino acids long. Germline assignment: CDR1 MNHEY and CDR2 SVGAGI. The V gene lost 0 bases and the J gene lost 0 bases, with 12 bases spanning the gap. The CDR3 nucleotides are TGTGCCAGCAGTTACTCGATTAGGGGAAGCTCCTACGAGCAGTACTTC. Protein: CASSYSIRGSSYEQYF.

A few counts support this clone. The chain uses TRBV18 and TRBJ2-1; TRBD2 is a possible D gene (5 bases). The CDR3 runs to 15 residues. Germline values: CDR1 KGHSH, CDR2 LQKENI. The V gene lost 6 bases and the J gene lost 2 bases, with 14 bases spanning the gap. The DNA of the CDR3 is TGTGCCAGCTCCCAGTGGACTGGACCCTACAATGAGCAGTTCTTC. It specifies CASSQWTGPYNEQFF.

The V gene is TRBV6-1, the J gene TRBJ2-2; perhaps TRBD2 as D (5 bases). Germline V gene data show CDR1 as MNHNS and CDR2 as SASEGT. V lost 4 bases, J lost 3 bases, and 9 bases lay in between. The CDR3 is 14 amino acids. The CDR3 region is CASSVTGYTGELFF. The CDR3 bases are TGTGCCAGCAGTGTAACGGGATACACCGGGGAGCTGTTTTTT.

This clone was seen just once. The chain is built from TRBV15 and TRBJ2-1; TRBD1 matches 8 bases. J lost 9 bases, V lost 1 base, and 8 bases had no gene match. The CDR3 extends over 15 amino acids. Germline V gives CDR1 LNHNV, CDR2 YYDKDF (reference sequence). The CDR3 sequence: CATSRGGQDGREQFF. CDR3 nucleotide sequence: TGTGCCACCAGCAGAGGGGGACAGGACGGTCGTGAGCAGTTCTTC.

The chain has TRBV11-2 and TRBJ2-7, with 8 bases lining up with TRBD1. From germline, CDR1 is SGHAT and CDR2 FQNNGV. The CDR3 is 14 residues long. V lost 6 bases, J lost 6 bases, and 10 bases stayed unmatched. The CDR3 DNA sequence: TGTGCCAGCAGTTGGACAGGGTATACTGGCGAGCAGTACTTC. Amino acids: CASSWTGYTGEQYF.

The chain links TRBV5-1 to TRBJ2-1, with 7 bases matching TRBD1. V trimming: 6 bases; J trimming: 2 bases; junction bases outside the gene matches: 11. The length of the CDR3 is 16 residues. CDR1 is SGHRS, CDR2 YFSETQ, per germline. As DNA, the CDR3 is TGCGCCAGCACTTACAGTACAGGGGCAGCCTACAATGAGCAGTTCTTC. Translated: CASTYSTGAAYNEQFF. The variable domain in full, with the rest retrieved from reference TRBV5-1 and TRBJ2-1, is KAGVTQTPRYLIKTRGQQVTLSCSPISGHRSVSWYQQTPGQGLQFLFEYFSETQRNKGNFPGRFSGRQFSNSRSEMNVSTLELGDSALYLCASTYSTGAAYNEQFFGPGTRLTVL.

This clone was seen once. CDR3 DNA: TGCGCCAGCAGTGGGGGAGGAGCAGGGGGCCAAGAGACCCAGTACTTC. It translates to CASSGGGAGGQETQYF. The V call is TRBV10-1, the J call TRBJ2-5, with D possibly being TRBD1 (7 bases). CDR1 is WNHNN, CDR2 SYGVQD, per germline (reference sequence). The CDR3 sequence is 16 residues long. V was pared by 4 bases and J by 1 base, with 16 bases between.

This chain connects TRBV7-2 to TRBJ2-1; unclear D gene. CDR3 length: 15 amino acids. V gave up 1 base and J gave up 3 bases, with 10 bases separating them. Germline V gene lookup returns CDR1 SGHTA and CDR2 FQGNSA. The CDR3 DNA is TGTGCCAGCAGCTTAGTTGCGGTCTACTACAATGAGCAGTTCTTC. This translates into CASSLVAVYYNEQFF.

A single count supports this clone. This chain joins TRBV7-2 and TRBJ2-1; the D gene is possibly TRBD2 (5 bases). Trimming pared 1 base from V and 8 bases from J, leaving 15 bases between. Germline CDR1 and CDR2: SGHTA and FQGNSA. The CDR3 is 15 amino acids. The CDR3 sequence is CASSLDGRGGDEQFF. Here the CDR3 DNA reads TGTGCCAGCAGCTTAGATGGTCGCGGAGGCGATGAGCAGTTCTTC.

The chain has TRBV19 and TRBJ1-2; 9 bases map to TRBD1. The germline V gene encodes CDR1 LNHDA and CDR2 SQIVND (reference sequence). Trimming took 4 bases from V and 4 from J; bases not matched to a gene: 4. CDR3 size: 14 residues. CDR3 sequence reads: CASSTDRGGYGYTF. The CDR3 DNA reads TGTGCCAGTAGTACGGACAGGGGTGGCTATGGCTACACCTTC.

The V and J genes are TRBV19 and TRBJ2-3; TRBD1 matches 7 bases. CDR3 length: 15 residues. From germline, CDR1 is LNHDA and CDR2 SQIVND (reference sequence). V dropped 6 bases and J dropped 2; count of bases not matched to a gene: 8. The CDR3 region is CASRTGTVDTDTQYF. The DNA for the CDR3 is TGTGCCAGTAGAACCGGGACAGTAGACACAGATACGCAGTATTTT.

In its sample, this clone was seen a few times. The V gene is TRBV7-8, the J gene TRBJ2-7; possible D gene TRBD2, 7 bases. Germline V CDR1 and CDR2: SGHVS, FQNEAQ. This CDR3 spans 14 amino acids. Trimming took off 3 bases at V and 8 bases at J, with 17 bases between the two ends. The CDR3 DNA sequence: TGTGCCAGCAGCTTGGGGGGGCAGGGTAGCCAGCAGTACTTC. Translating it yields CASSLGGQGSQQYF.

The CDR3 nucleotides read TGTGCCAGCAGCTCTAGCGGTTATGCGAACACCGGGGAGCTGTTTTTT. The encoded protein is CASSSSGYANTGELFF. V is TRBV7-9 and J is TRBJ2-2; 7 bases are a match to TRBD2. Trimming at V came to 4 bases and at J to 0 bases, leaving 5 bases not matched to a gene. This CDR3 comprises 16 residues. The V gene's germline CDR1 is SEHNR and CDR2 FQNEAQ (reference sequence). Using reference TRBV7-9 and TRBJ2-2 for the parts outside the CDR3, the full variable domain is DTGVSQNPRHKITKRGQNVTFRCDPISEHNRLYWYRQTLGQGPEFLTYFQNEAQLEKSRLLSDRFSAERPKGSFSTLEIQRTEQGDSAMYLCASSSSGYANTGELFFGEGSRLTVL.

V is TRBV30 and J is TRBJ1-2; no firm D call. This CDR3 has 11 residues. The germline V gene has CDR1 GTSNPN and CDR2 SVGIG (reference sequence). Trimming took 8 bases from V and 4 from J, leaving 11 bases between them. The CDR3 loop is CARSVVYGYTF. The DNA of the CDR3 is TGTGCCCGGTCCGTGGTCTATGGCTACACCTTC.

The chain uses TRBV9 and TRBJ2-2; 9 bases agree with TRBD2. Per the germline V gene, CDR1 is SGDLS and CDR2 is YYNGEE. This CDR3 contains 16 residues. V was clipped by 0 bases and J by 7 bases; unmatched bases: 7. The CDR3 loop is CASSVVLAGDFGELFF. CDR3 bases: TGTGCCAGCAGCGTAGTTTTAGCGGGAGATTTCGGGGAGCTGTTTTTT.

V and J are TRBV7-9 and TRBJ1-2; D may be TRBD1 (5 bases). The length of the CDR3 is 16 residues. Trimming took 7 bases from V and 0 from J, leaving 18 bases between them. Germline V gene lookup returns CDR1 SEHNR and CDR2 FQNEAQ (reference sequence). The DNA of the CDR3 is TGTGCCAGCAACCATGATCCGGGGCGAACTAACTATGGCTACACCTTC. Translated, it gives CASNHDPGRTNYGYTF.

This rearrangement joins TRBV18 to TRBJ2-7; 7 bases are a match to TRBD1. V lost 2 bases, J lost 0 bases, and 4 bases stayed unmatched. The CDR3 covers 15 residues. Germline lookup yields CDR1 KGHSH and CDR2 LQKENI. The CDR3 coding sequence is TGTGCCAGCTCACCAAACCGGGACAGCTCCTACGAGCAGTACTTC. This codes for CASSPNRDSSYEQYF.

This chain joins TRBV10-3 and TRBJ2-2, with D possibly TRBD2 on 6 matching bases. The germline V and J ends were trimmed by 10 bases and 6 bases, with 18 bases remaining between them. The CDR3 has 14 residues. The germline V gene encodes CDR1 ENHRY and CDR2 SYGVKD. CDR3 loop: CATGSLGVAGELFF. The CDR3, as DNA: TGTGCCACCGGGAGCCTTGGTGTAGCCGGGGAGCTGTTTTTT.

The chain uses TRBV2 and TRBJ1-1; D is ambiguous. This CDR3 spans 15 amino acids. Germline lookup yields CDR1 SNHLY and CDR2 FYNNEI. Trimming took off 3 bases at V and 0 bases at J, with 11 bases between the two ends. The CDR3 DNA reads TGTGCCAGCAGTGAGCGAGGGCAAATGAACACTGAAGCTTTCTTT. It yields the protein CASSERGQMNTEAFF.

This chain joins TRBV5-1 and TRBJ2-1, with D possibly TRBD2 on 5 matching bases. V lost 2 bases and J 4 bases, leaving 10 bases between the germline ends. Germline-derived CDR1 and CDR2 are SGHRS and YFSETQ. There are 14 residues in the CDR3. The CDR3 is CASSLRSGYNEQFF. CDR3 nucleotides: TGCGCCAGCAGCTTAAGGTCGGGGTACAATGAGCAGTTCTTC.

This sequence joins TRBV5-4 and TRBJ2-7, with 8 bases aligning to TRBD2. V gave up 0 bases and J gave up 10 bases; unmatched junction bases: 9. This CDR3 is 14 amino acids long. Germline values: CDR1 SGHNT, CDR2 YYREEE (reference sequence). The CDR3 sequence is CASSLDYPGGDQYF. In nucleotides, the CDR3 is TGTGCCAGCAGCTTGGACTACCCGGGGGGGGATCAGTACTTC.

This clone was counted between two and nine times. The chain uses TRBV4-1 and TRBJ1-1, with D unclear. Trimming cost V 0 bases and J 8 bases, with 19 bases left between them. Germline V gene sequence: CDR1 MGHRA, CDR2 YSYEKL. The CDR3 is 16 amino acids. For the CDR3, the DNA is TGCGCCAGCAGCCAAGAACCGGAGAGTCCCTGGTTGGAAGCTTTCTTT. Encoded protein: CASSQEPESPWLEAFF.

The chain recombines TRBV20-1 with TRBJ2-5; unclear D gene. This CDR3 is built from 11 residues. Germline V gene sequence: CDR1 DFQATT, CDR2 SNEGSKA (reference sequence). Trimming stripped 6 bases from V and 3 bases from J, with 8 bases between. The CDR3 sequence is CSAPKEETQYF. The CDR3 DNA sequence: TGCAGTGCCCCCAAGGAAGAGACCCAGTACTTC.

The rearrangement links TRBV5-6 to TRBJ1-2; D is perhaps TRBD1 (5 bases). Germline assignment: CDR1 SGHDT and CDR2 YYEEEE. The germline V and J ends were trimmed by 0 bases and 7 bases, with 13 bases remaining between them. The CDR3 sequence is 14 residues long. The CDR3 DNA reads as TGTGCCAGCAGCTTGGTAGAGGGGCGAGGTGGCTACACCTTC. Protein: CASSLVEGRGGYTF.

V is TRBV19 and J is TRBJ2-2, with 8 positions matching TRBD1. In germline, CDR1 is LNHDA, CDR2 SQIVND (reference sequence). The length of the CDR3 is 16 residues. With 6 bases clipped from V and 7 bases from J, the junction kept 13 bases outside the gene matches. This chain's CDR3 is CASSLDRGLRGGELFF. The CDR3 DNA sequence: TGTGCCAGTAGCCTTGACAGGGGCCTACGTGGCGGGGAGCTGTTTTTT.

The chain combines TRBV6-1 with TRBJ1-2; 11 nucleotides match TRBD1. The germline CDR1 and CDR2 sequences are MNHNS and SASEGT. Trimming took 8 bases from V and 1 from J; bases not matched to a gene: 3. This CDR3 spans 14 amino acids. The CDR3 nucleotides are TGTGCCAGCTGGGACAGGGGGATTAACTATGGCTACACCTTC. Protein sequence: CASWDRGINYGYTF.

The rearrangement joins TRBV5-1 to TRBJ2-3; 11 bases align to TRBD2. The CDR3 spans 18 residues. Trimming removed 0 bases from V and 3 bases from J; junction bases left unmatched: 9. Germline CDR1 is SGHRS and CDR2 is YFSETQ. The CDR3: CASSLAPSTSGKTDTQYF. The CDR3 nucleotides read TGCGCCAGCAGCTTGGCCCCCTCGACTAGCGGGAAGACAGATACGCAGTATTTT.